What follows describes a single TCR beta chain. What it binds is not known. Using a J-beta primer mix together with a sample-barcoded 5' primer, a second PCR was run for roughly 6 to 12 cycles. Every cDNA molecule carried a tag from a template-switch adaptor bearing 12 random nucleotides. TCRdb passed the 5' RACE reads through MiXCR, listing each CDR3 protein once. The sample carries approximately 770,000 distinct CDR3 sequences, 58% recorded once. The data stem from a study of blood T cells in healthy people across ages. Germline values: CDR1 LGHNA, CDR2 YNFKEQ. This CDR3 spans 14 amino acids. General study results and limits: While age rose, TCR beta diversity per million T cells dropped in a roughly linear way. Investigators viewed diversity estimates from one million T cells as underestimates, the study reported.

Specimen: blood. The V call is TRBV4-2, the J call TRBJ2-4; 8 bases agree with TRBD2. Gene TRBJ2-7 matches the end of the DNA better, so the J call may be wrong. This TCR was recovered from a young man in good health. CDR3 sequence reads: CASSHRTSPYEQYF. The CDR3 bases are TGTGCCAGCAGCCATAGGACTAGCCCCTACGAGCAGTACTTC.